These 17 T cell receptor beta chains were sequenced from one sample in a study of blood T cell repertoires in COVID-19. Measured with immunoSEQ multiplex PCR; TCRdb has only the in-frame clones, and not every one. Of about 250,000 clones in the sample, 70% to 85% were seen once. The material sequenced was peripheral blood. The receptors here all came from an older man with acute or convalescent COVID-19.

V and J are TRBV19 and TRBJ2-1, with 10 bases lining up with TRBD1. Germline V lookup: CDR1 LNHDA, CDR2 SQIVND (reference sequence). This CDR3 spans 14 amino acids. Germline trimming cut 5 bases from V and 7 bases from J; bases unmatched to any gene: 5. CDR3 in amino acids: CASSPRTGGNEQFF. CDR3 DNA sequence: TGTGCCAGTAGTCCTCGGACAGGGGGAAATGAGCAGTTCTTC.

This rearrangement joins TRBV20-1 to TRBJ2-1; D call uncertain. The germline gives CDR1 DFQATT, CDR2 SNEGSKA (reference sequence). V was pared by 3 bases and J by 5 bases, with 20 bases between. There are 16 residues in the CDR3. The CDR3 nucleotides read TGCAGTGCTAGTACTCTGGTTAGCTCTCTGCACAATGAGCAGTTCTTC. Its protein is CSASTLVSSLHNEQFF.

The rearrangement links TRBV24-1 to TRBJ2-2; 7 bases are a match to TRBD1. Germline lookup yields CDR1 KGHDR and CDR2 SFDVKD. Germline trimming cut 1 base from V and 5 bases from J; bases unmatched to any gene: 3. This CDR3 is built from 15 residues. The CDR3 DNA reads TGTGCCACCAGTGATTTTGACAGGGAAACCGGGGAGCTGTTTTTT. Translation gives CATSDFDRETGELFF.

The chain uses TRBV29-1 and TRBJ1-5; unclear D gene. Germline V gene lookup returns CDR1 SQVTM and CDR2 ANQGSEA. The CDR3 extends over 12 amino acids. V gave up 5 bases and J gave up 7 bases, with 12 bases separating them. The CDR3: CSVREGGQPQHF. The CDR3 nucleotides read TGCAGCGTTAGGGAGGGTGGACAGCCCCAGCATTTT. The full variable domain, with the rest looked up from reference TRBV29-1 and TRBJ1-5, is SAVISQKPSRDICQRGTSLTIQCQVDSQVTMMFWYRQQPGQSLTLIATANQGSEATYESGFVIDKFPISRPNLTFSTLTVSNMSPEDSSIYLCSVREGGQPQHFGDGTRLSIL.

This clone was recorded a few times. CDR3 coding DNA: TGTGCCAGCAGCCAAGTAGGCTTGGAGTCCTACGAGCAGTACTTC. Translated: CASSQVGLESYEQYF. The chain employs TRBV4-2 and TRBJ2-7, with D unclear. Germline values: CDR1 LGHNA, CDR2 YNFKEQ. CDR3 length equals 15 residues. Trimming shortened V by 1 base and J by 1 base, and 11 bases separated the two germline ends.

The chain uses TRBV29-1 and TRBJ1-5; D not resolved. Trimming took 7 bases from V and 1 from J, leaving 11 bases between them. This CDR3 is built from 13 residues. Germline loops: CDR1 SQVTM, CDR2 ANQGSEA. The CDR3 loop reads CSARGESNQPQHF. CDR3 in DNA: TGCAGCGCCCGCGGGGAAAGCAATCAGCCCCAGCATTTT.

The chain links TRBV9 to TRBJ1-5; TRBD1 might be the D (5 bases). V was pared by 0 bases and J by 2 bases, with 9 bases between. This CDR3 comprises 15 residues. Germline V gene lookup returns CDR1 SGDLS and CDR2 YYNGEE. CDR3 nucleotides: TGTGCCAGCAGCGTAGAGTCAGGGCGCAATCAGCCCCAGCATTTT. It codes for CASSVESGRNQPQHF.

The chain joins TRBV24-1 to TRBJ2-3, with TRBD1 matching 8 bases. The ends lost 3 bases at V and 6 bases at J; junction bases unmatched: 13. CDR1 is KGHDR, CDR2 SFDVKD, per germline. The CDR3 runs 17 residues. Written as DNA, the CDR3 is TGTGCCACCAGTGATATCTCAGGGGGCGCGGCTCCTGATACGCAGTATTTT. As protein: CATSDISGGAAPDTQYF.

The rearrangement uses TRBV24-1 and TRBJ1-2; 7 positions match TRBD1. Germline V CDR1 and CDR2: KGHDR, SFDVKD. The CDR3 is 14 residues long. With 9 bases clipped from V and 0 bases from J, the junction kept 6 bases outside the gene matches. CDR3 protein: CATSRQGANYGYTF. Written as DNA, the CDR3 is TGTGCCACCTCTCGACAGGGTGCTAACTATGGCTACACCTTC.

The chain links TRBV11-1 to TRBJ2-3; TRBD2 agrees at 8 bases. Germline values: CDR1 SGHAT, CDR2 FQDESV (reference sequence). The CDR3 contains 14 residues. Trimming at V came to 3 bases and at J to 3 bases, leaving 2 bases not matched to a gene. CDR3 protein: CASSFSGGTDTQYF. CDR3 bases: TGTGCCAGCAGCTTTTCGGGGGGGACAGATACGCAGTATTTT. Full variable domain (missing parts from reference TRBV11-1 and TRBJ2-3): EAEVAQSPRYKITEKSQAVAFWCDPISGHATLYWYRQILGQGPELLVQFQDESVVDDSQLPKDRFSAERLKGVDSTLKIQPAELGDSAMYLCASSFSGGTDTQYFGPGTRLTVL.

The J gene is TRBJ1-1, the V gene TRBV12-3 or TRBV12-4; no clear D gene. The CDR3 spans 13 residues. The V and J ends lost 3 bases and 4 bases respectively, with 9 bases between them. CDR3: CASSLRVATEAFF. The CDR3 DNA is TGTGCCAGCAGTTTGAGGGTGGCCACTGAAGCTTTCTTT.

The chain recombines TRBV19 with TRBJ2-1; 7 bases match TRBD1. The CDR3 is 14 residues long. V dropped 5 bases and J dropped 8; count of bases not matched to a gene: 9. Germline V gene sequence: CDR1 LNHDA, CDR2 SQIVND (reference sequence). CDR3 DNA sequence: TGTGCCAGTAGTCGACAGGGAATAATCCATGAGCAGTTCTTC. This translates into CASSRQGIIHEQFF.

The chain is built from TRBV5-4 and TRBJ2-7; TRBD1 aligns across 10 bases. The CDR3 has 15 residues. Losses at the gene ends were 4 bases for V and 3 bases for J; bases not matched to a gene: 7. CDR1 is SGHNT and CDR2 is YYREEE in the germline V gene (reference sequence). This CDR3 reads CASSAPGQGIYEQYF. CDR3 DNA sequence: TGTGCCAGCAGCGCCCCGGGACAGGGGATCTACGAGCAGTACTTC.

The J gene is TRBJ2-3, the V gene TRBV5-1; 8 bases map to TRBD1. The V and J ends lost 5 bases and 4 bases, in that order; junction bases with no gene match: 6. The CDR3 contains 14 residues. Germline CDR1 is SGHRS and CDR2 is YFSETQ. The CDR3 region is CASRPDRGSDTQYF. The CDR3 DNA reads TGCGCCAGCAGACCCGACAGGGGTTCAGATACGCAGTATTTT. The full variable domain, rest sourced from reference TRBV5-1 and TRBJ2-3, is KAGVTQTPRYLIKTRGQQVTLSCSPISGHRSVSWYQQTPGQGLQFLFEYFSETQRNKGNFPGRFSGRQFSNSRSEMNVSTLELGDSALYLCASRPDRGSDTQYFGPGTRLTVL.

The V and J genes are TRBV12-5 and TRBJ2-3; 13 bases agree with TRBD2. CDR3 length equals 18 residues. Germline assignment: CDR1 LGHNT and CDR2 FRNRAP. V was pared by 1 base and J by 0 bases, with 4 bases of the junction left unmatched. CDR3 in amino acids: CASGLGLAGGLSTDTQYF. CDR3 DNA: TGTGCTAGTGGTTTGGGACTAGCGGGGGGTCTCAGCACAGATACGCAGTATTTT.

The V call is TRBV19, the J call TRBJ1-2; no clear D. CDR3 length: 12 amino acids. Germline loops: CDR1 LNHDA, CDR2 SQIVND (reference sequence). V lost 3 bases and J 8 bases, leaving 10 bases between the germline ends. In DNA, the CDR3 is TGTGCCAGTAGTATCGATCAGAGGGGCTACACCTTC. Encoded protein: CASSIDQRGYTF.

To note about this clone: This sample includes further DNA sequences coding for the same CDR3. The CDR3 protein is CASSLGQTSNQPQHF. The DNA for the CDR3 is TGTGCCAGCAGCCTAGGACAGACTAGCAATCAGCCCCAGCATTTT. The rearrangement links TRBV28 to TRBJ1-5; TRBD1 is a possible D gene (6 bases). The germline gives CDR1 MDHEN, CDR2 SYDVKM. This CDR3 is 15 amino acids long. Between the trimmed V and J ends, which lost 6 bases and 0 bases, there was a span of 12 bases.